This is a list of T cell receptor beta chains from one sample in a study of cytotoxic CD8 clonotypes in ibrutinib-treated CLL. The table came from immunoSEQ multiplex PCR; TCRdb's copy has only in-frame clones and leaves some out. Of more than 200,000 clones listed, 60% to 75% are singletons. The specimen was PBMCs, collected after 24 months of ibrutinib treatment. The receptors were sampled from a human donor with chronic lymphocytic leukemia. CDR3s include the opening cysteine and the closing phenylalanine or tryptophan. The D gene is left open where the match is weak. Clone size is shown for a subset of rows, as once, few, many or a class of expanded clone.

V	D	J	size	CDR3	DNA
TRBV28	NA	TRBJ2-3	once	CASGFGGVPDTQYF	TGTGCCAGCGGGTTTGGGGGAGTGCCAGATACGCAGTATTTT
TRBV11-3	NA	TRBJ2-1	few	CASAPGPGRDNEQFF	TGTGCCAGCGCCCCGGGTCCGGGACGGGACAATGAGCAGTTCTTC
TRBV5-1	NA	TRBJ2-5	NA	CASSRARETQYF	TGCGCCAGCAGCCGGGCCCGGGAGACCCAGTACTTC
TRBV4-3	TRBD1	TRBJ2-5	NA	CASSQGTGVRETQYF	TGCGCCAGCAGCCAAGGGACAGGGGTTCGGGAGACCCAGTACTTC
TRBV6-4	NA	TRBJ1-4	NA	CASSDSGGGNEKLFF	TGTGCCAGCAGTGACTCGGGGGGAGGCAATGAAAAACTGTTTTTT
TRBV5-8	NA	TRBJ2-3	NA	CASSFRGEVTDTQYF	TGTGCCAGCAGCTTTCGCGGGGAAGTCACAGATACGCAGTATTTT
TRBV7-2	NA	TRBJ1-2	NA	CASSSGLNGHYGYTF	TGTGCCAGCAGCTCAGGACTAAACGGGCACTATGGCTACACCTTC
TRBV28	NA	TRBJ1-2	NA	CASSSGTVNYGYTF	TGTGCCAGCAGCAGTGGGACGGTAAACTATGGCTACACCTTC
TRBV5-1	NA	TRBJ2-3	once	CASSRDRFYTDTQYF	TGCGCCAGCAGTCGTGACAGGTTCTACACAGATACGCAGTATTTT
TRBV5-1	TRBD2	TRBJ2-1	few	CASSPGLGSYNEQFF	TGCGCCAGCAGCCCCGGACTAGGATCCTACAATGAGCAGTTCTTC
TRBV28	NA	TRBJ1-5	few	CASRPQVDQPQHF	TGTGCCAGCAGACCGCAGGTGGATCAGCCCCAGCATTTT
TRBV5-1	NA	TRBJ2-7	few	CASSLGETGYEQYF	TGCGCCAGCAGCTTGGGGGAAACGGGGTACGAGCAGTACTTC
TRBV11-3	TRBD2	TRBJ2-1	few	CASSLTSGGSYNEQFF	TGTGCCAGCAGCTTAACTAGCGGCGGCTCCTACAATGAGCAGTTCTTC
TRBV27	TRBD1	TRBJ1-4	NA	CASSRDRATINEKLFF	TGTGCCAGCAGTAGGGACAGGGCTACGATTAATGAAAAACTGTTTTTT
TRBV29-1	NA	TRBJ2-7	NA	CSVLEGAASFEQYF	TGCAGCGTTTTAGAGGGAGCGGCTTCGTTCGAGCAGTACTTC
TRBV19	NA	TRBJ2-7	NA	CASSSSLASNIYEQYF	TGTGCCAGTAGTTCCTCCTTGGCGTCCAATATCTACGAGCAGTACTTC
TRBV5-1	TRBD2	TRBJ2-3	NA	CASIPGTSRTDTQYF	TGCGCCAGCATTCCCGGGACTAGCCGCACAGATACGCAGTATTTT
TRBV11-1	NA	TRBJ1-2	NA	CASSLGYYYGYTF	TGTGCCAGCAGTTTGGGGTACTACTATGGCTACACCTTC
TRBV7-7	TRBD1	TRBJ2-4	once	CASSLEGTGENIQYF	TGTGCCAGCAGCTTAGAAGGGACAGGGGAAAACATTCAGTACTTC
TRBV10-3	TRBD1	TRBJ2-7	NA	CAISESLGQGGSYEQYF	TGTGCCATCAGTGAGTCGTTAGGACAGGGGGGGTCCTACGAGCAGTACTTC
TRBV5-1	TRBD1	TRBJ2-7	NA	CASSLRDRGDEQYF	TGCGCCAGCAGCTTGCGGGACAGGGGCGACGAGCAGTACTTC
TRBV9	NA	TRBJ2-2	NA	CASSVATSGTPHANTGELFF	TGTGCCAGCAGCGTAGCTACGTCTGGGACTCCCCACGCGAACACCGGGGAGCTGTTTTTT
TRBV27	NA	TRBJ2-7	once	CASSLTVFPYEQYF	TGTGCCAGCAGTTTAACAGTTTTCCCCTACGAGCAGTACTTC
TRBV2	NA	TRBJ2-2	NA	CASSSGASNTGELFF	TGTGCCAGCAGTTCAGGGGCCTCGAACACCGGGGAGCTGTTTTTT
TRBV18	NA	TRBJ2-1	NA	CASSPSRQYSYNEQFF	TGTGCCAGCTCACCGAGTAGGCAGTATTCCTACAATGAGCAGTTCTTC
TRBV6-5	TRBD1	TRBJ1-5	NA	CASSYGQGGNQPQHF	TGTGCCAGCAGTTACGGACAGGGGGGCAATCAGCCCCAGCATTTT
TRBV19	NA	TRBJ1-2	once	CASSFPANYGYTF	TGTGCCAGTAGTTTTCCGGCTAACTATGGCTACACCTTC
TRBV19	NA	TRBJ2-1	NA	CASRGVQPYNEQFF	TGTGCCAGCCGCGGGGTCCAGCCCTACAATGAGCAGTTCTTC
TRBV7-3	TRBD2	TRBJ2-1	few	CASSPTSGGSYNEQFF	TGTGCCAGCAGCCCGACTAGCGGTGGCTCCTACAATGAGCAGTTCTTC
TRBV28	TRBD2	TRBJ2-3	NA	CASTKGTSGTRTDTQYF	TGTGCCAGCACCAAAGGGACTAGCGGGACTCGCACAGATACGCAGTATTTT
TRBV28	NA	TRBJ1-5	NA	CASSLGGARNQPQHF	TGTGCCAGCAGTTTAGGGGGGGCTCGCAATCAGCCCCAGCATTTT
TRBV7-9	TRBD2	TRBJ2-6	NA	CASSSSGGFSGANVLTF	TGTGCCAGCAGCTCTAGCGGGGGTTTCTCTGGGGCCAACGTCCTGACTTTC
TRBV7-2	NA	TRBJ1-5	NA	CASSLDWSEAEGNNQPQHF	TGTGCCAGCAGCTTAGATTGGAGTGAGGCCGAGGGAAACAATCAGCCCCAGCATTTT
TRBV30	NA	TRBJ2-5	once	CAWSAGQGPQETQYF	TGTGCCTGGAGTGCAGGGCAGGGGCCGCAAGAGACCCAGTACTTC
TRBV7-9	TRBD1	TRBJ2-7	NA	CASSPRGSSYEQYF	TGTGCCAGCAGCCCCAGGGGGAGCTCCTACGAGCAGTACTTC
TRBV23-1	NA	TRBJ2-7	NA	CASSQPNWQPVYEQYF	TGCGCCAGCAGTCAACCAAATTGGCAGCCCGTTTACGAGCAGTACTTC
TRBV19	TRBD1	TRBJ1-5	NA	CASKDRAYQPQHF	TGTGCCAGCAAGGACAGGGCCTATCAGCCCCAGCATTTT
TRBV5-1	TRBD1	TRBJ2-5	NA	CASSAQTGEQETQYF	TGCGCCAGCAGCGCGCAAACAGGGGAACAAGAGACCCAGTACTTC
TRBV29-1	NA	TRBJ2-1	NA	CSVALNNEQFF	TGCAGCGTTGCATTGAACAATGAGCAGTTCTTC
TRBV7-2	NA	TRBJ2-3	NA	CASSLASGARGDTQYF	TGTGCCAGCAGCTTAGCCTCGGGGGCGCGGGGAGATACGCAGTATTTT
TRBV6-5	NA	TRBJ1-2	few	CASSSLDHENGYTF	TGTGCCAGCAGTTCACTCGATCACGAGAATGGCTACACCTTC
TRBV6-1	TRBD1	TRBJ1-2	NA	CASSISWDRDYGYTF	TGTGCCAGCAGCATAAGCTGGGACAGGGACTATGGCTACACCTTC
TRBV7-9	NA	TRBJ1-4	NA	CASSLTYRSSTNEKLFF	TGTGCCAGCAGCTTAACTTACAGGAGCTCAACTAATGAAAAACTGTTTTTT
TRBV6-5	TRBD1	TRBJ1-3	NA	CASSRDSSGNTIYF	TGTGCCAGCAGCCGGGACAGCTCTGGAAACACCATATATTTT
TRBV5-1	NA	TRBJ2-3	NA	CASSLELAIRDTQYF	TGCGCCAGCAGCTTGGAACTAGCAATCAGAGATACGCAGTATTTT
TRBV10-3	NA	TRBJ2-6	NA	CAISGVVGTGANVLTF	TGTGCCATCAGCGGGGTAGTGGGAACTGGGGCCAACGTCCTGACTTTC
TRBV7-3	TRBD1	TRBJ1-2	few	CASSPTQLGQASYGYTF	TGTGCCAGCAGCCCCACTCAGCTTGGACAGGCAAGCTATGGCTACACCTTC